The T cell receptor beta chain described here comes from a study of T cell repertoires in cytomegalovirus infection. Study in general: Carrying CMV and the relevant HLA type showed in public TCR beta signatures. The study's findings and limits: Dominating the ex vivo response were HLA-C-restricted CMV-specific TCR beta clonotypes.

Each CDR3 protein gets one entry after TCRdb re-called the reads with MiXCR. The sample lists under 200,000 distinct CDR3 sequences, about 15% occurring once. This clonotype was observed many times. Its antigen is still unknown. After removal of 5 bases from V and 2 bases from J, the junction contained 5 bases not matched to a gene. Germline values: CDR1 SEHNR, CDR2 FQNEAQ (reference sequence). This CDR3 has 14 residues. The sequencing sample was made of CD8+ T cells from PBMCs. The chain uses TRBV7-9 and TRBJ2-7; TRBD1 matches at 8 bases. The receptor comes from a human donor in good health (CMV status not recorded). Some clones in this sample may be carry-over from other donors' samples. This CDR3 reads CASSHRDRPYEQYF. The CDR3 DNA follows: TGTGCCAGCAGCCACCGGGACAGGCCCTACGAGCAGTACTTC.